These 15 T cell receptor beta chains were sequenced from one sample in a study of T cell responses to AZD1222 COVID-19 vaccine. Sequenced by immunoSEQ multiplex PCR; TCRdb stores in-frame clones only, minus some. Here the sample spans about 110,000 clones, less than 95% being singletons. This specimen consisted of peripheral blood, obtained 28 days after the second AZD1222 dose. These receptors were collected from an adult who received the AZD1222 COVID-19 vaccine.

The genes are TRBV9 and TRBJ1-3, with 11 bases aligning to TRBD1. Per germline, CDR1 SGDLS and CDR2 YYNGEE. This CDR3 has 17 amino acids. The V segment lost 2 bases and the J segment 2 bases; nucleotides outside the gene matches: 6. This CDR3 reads CASSVALDRGPGNTIYF. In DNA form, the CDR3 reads TGTGCCAGCAGCGTGGCCCTGGACAGGGGGCCTGGAAACACCATATATTTT.

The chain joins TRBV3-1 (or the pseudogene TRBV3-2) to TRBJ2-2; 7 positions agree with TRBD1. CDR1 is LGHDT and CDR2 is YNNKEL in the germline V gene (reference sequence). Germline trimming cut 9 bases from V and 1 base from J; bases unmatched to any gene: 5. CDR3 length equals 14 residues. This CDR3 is CASTRDRNTGELFF. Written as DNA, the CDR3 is TGTGCCAGTACTAGGGACAGGAACACCGGGGAGCTGTTTTTT.

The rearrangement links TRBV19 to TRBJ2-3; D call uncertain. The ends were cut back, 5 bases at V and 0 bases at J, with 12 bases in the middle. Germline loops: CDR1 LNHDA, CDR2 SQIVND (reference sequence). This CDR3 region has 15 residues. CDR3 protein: CASSVPLGSTDTQYF. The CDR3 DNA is TGTGCCAGTAGTGTGCCGCTCGGAAGCACAGATACGCAGTATTTT.

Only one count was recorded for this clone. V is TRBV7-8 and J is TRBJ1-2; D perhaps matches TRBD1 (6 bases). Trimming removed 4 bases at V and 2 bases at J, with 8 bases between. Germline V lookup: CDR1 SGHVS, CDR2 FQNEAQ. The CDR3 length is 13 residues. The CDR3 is CASSYDRNYGYTF. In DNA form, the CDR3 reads TGTGCCAGCAGCTATGACAGGAACTATGGCTACACCTTC.

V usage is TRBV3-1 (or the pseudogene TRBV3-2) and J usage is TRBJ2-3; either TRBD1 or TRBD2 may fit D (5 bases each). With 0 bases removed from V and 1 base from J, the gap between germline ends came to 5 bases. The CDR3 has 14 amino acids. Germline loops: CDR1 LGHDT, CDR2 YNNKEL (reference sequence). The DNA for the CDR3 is TGTGCCAGCAGCCAAGAGGGGGGCACAGATACGCAGTATTTT. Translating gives CASSQEGGTDTQYF.

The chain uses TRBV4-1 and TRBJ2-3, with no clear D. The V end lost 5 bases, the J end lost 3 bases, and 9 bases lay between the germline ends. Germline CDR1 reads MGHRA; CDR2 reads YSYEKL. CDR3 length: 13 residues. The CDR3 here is CASSVYATDTQYF. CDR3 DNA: TGCGCCAGCAGCGTATATGCGACAGATACGCAGTATTTT.

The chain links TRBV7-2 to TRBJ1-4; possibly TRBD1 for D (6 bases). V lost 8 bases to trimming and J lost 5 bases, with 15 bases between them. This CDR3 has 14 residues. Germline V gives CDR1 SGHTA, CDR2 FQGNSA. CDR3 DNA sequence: TGTGCCAGCTCCCCGGGGGGCAAGAATGAAAAACTGTTTTTT. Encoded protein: CASSPGGKNEKLFF. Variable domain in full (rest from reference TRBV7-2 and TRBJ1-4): GAGVSQSPSNKVTEKGKDVELRCDPISGHTALYWYRQSLGQGLEFLIYFQGNSAPDKSGLPSDRFSAERTGGSVSTLTIQRTQQEDSAVYLCASSPGGKNEKLFFGSGTQLSVL.

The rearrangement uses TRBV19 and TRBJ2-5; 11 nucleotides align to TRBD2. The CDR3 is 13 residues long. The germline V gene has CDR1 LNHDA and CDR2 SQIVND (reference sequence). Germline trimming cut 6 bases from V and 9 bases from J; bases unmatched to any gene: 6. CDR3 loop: CASRATSGGPQYF. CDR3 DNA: TGTGCCAGTAGAGCAACTAGCGGGGGCCCCCAGTACTTC.

CDR3 residues: CASSTHTEAFF. In nucleotides, the CDR3 is TGTGCCAGCAGTACGCACACTGAAGCTTTCTTT. J is TRBJ1-1 and V is TRBV6-5; D ambiguous. Germline assignment: CDR1 MNHEY and CDR2 SVGAGI. Trimming pared 5 bases from V and 3 bases from J, leaving 4 bases between. This CDR3 comprises 11 residues.

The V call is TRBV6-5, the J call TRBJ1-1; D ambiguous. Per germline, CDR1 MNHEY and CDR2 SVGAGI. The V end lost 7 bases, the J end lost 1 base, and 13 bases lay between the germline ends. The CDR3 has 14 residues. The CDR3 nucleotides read TGTGCCAGCACCGAAAGTCACGGGAACACTGAAGCTTTCTTT. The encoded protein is CASTESHGNTEAFF.

The CDR3 DNA reads TGTGCCAGCAGCTTAGCGCGGTCGGGGGGGTACGAGCAGTACTTC. As protein: CASSLARSGGYEQYF. V is TRBV7-2 and J is TRBJ2-7; 8 bases are a match to TRBD2. The CDR3 has 15 residues. Germline-derived CDR1 and CDR2 are SGHTA and FQGNSA. J lost 4 bases, V lost 0 bases, and 5 bases had no gene match.

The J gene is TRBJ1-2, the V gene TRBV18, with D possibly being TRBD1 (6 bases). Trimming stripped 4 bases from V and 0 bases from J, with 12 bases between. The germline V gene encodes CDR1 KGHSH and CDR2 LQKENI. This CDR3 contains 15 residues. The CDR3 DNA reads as TGTGCCAGCTCACGGGGGGGCAGGACTAACTATGGCTACACCTTC. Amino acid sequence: CASSRGGRTNYGYTF.

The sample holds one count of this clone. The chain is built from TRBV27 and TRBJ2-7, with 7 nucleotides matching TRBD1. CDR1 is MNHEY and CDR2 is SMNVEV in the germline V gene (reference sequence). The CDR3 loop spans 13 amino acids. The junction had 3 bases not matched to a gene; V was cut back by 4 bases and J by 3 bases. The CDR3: CASSWDSNYEQYF. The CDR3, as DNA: TGTGCCAGCAGTTGGGACAGTAACTACGAGCAGTACTTC.

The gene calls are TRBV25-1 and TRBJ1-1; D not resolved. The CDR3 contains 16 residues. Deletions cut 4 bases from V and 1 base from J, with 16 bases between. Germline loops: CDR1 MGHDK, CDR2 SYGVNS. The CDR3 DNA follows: TGTGCCAGCAGTGTAAGGGCAACTACCCCGAACACTGAAGCTTTCTTT. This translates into CASSVRATTPNTEAFF.

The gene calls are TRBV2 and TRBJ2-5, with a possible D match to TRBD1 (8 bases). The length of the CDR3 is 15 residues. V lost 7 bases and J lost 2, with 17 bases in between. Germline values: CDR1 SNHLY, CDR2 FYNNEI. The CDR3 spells CASKRAQGGQETQYF. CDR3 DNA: TGTGCCAGCAAAAGGGCACAGGGGGGGCAAGAGACCCAGTACTTC.